This is a list of T cell receptor beta chains from one sample in a study of cytomegalovirus exposure and HLA in healthy donors. Sequenced by immunoSEQ multiplex PCR; TCRdb stores in-frame clones only, minus some. The sample lists 100,000 to 150,000 clones, about 80% occurring once. The sequenced sample was PBMCs. The receptors shown here come from a man aged 30 to 39 in good health and CMV-seronegative. Both conserved end residues are part of each CDR3. D genes are given only for firm matches. Size is omitted from some rows. Given values are once, few, many or a class for expanded clones.

>once|NA|TRBV4-1|TRBJ2-7
TGCGCCAGCAGCCATGGCCCGGGGAACGAGCAGTACTTC
CASSHGPGNEQYF
>NA|NA|TRBV7-3|TRBJ2-7
TGTGCCAGCAGCTTTGGTCCGGCCTACGAGCAGTACTTC
CASSFGPAYEQYF
>NA|NA|TRBV9|TRBJ1-6
TGTGCCAGCAGCGTCAAAACAGATAATTCACCCCTCCACTTT
CASSVKTDNSPLHF
>NA|NA|TRBV2|TRBJ2-7
TGTGCCAGTATCACTAAAACCTACGAGCAGTACTTC
CASITKTYEQYF
>NA|TRBD2|TRBV27|TRBJ2-7
TGTGCCAGCAGTTCCTTACCCCCCTCTAGCGGGGGCCGCTACGAGCAGTACTTC
CASSSLPPSSGGRYEQYF
>NA|TRBD2|TRBV29-1|TRBJ2-2
TGCAGCGTGCACATCACGACTAGCGGGAGGGCCGATAACACCGGGGAGCTGTTTTTT
CSVHITTSGRADNTGELFF
>NA|NA|TRBV6-5|TRBJ2-5
TGTGCCAGCAGTTACGGTAGAGTAGAGACCCAGTACTTC
CASSYGRVETQYF
>once|NA|TRBV6-5|TRBJ1-1
TGTGCCAGCAGCACGCGCGTCCCGCACACTGAAGCTTTCTTT
CASSTRVPHTEAFF
>NA|TRBD2|TRBV15|TRBJ2-1
TGTGCCACCAGCAGAGATCTTACTAGCGGTCAATCCTACAATGAGCAGTTCTTC
CATSRDLTSGQSYNEQFF
>NA|TRBD1|TRBV27|TRBJ2-1
TGTGCCAGCAGTACCCCGGACAGGGGTCTTGGCTACAATGAGCAGTTCTTC
CASSTPDRGLGYNEQFF
>NA|NA|TRBV5-4|TRBJ1-1
TGTGCCAGCAGTCGGGGGTCGGGGACTGAAGCTTTCTTT
CASSRGSGTEAFF
>NA|TRBD2|TRBV7-2|TRBJ2-1
TGTGCCAGCAGCGTCCTAGCGGGGGACGGTGAGCAGTTCTTC
CASSVLAGDGEQFF
>NA|NA|TRBV5-4|TRBJ1-1
TGTGCCAGCAGCTTGGCCGCAGGGTTGTTCGGTACTGAAGCTTTCTTT
CASSLAAGLFGTEAFF
>NA|NA|TRBV9|TRBJ2-3
TGTGCCAGCAGCGTAGACAACGGGTATAGCACAGATACGCAGTATTTT
CASSVDNGYSTDTQYF
>medium-sized|NA|TRBV12-1|TRBJ1-5
TGTGCCAGCAGCTTTGAAGGACAGCGATATCAGCCCCAGCATTTT
CASSFEGQRYQPQHF
>NA|NA|TRBV7-2|TRBJ2-7
TGTGCCAGCAGCCCGAGGGTCCCCCGATGGGGCGAGCAGTACTTC
CASSPRVPRWGEQYF
>NA|TRBD2|TRBV19|TRBJ2-3
TGTGCTTCCGGACTAGCGGGCACAGATACGCAGTATTTT
CASGLAGTDTQYF